This section outlines one T cell receptor beta chain sequence together with its context. The use of a sample-barcoded 5' primer and a J-beta primer mix characterized a second PCR of 7 to 11 cycles. TCRdb redid the calling of the 5' RACE reads with MiXCR, one entry per CDR3 protein. The sample carries hundreds of thousands of distinct CDR3 sequences, 56% recorded once. The source of the sample is a study of blood T cells in healthy people across ages. Sequenced input: blood. This receptor was taken from a man in his forties in good health.

The CDR3 protein is CASSQDFPGGRNTEAFF. In DNA form, the CDR3 reads TGTGCCAGCAGCCAAGATTTCCCAGGGGGACGCAACACTGAAGCTTTCTTT. The chain uses TRBV3-1 and TRBJ1-1; 7 nucleotides line up with TRBD1. This CDR3 has 17 residues. With 0 bases clipped from V and 2 bases from J, the junction kept 9 bases outside the gene matches. Germline CDR1 LGHDT, CDR2 YNNKEL (reference sequence).